This T cell receptor beta chain was sequenced during a study of a mutant IDH1 vaccine in newly diagnosed glioma (dated by TCRdb to 2020 to 2022). A note on the overall study: Of the approximately 34 treated patients, around 60% were male and 37.5% were female, and a mean age of about 37 years was recorded. Before enrollment, most patients had been given radiochemotherapy with temozolomide as standard therapy, while the rest had received either radiotherapy alone or temozolomide alone. Peripheral blood was drawn at six visits: V03 (baseline), V05, V07, V10, V12 and V13. Longitudinal TCRB deep sequencing was performed for roughly 25 treated patients wherever samples were available for exploratory analyses. What the research found in general, with its limitations: Pseudoprogression seemed to be unrelated to changes in the top peripheral T cell clonotypes found by TCRB sequencing. Selection of PBMC samples for TCRB deep sequencing was based on availability. According to the authors, sample limitations meant that analyses of patient blood samples could not be reproduced. Vaccine-induced immune responses across multiple MHC alleles were detected in about 93% of patients.

Receptor libraries were prepared by the immunoSEQ multiplex PCR assay. Rearranged TCR beta chain sequences were amplified using the hsTCRB Kit according to the manufacturer's protocol. Sequencing of TCRB libraries was carried out on an Illumina MiSeq. The original pipeline was this. The kit vendor's proprietary platform handled demultiplexing, trimming and gene mapping. TCRdb took over this immuneACCESS table, retaining in-frame rearrangements with V and J assigned. Such tables are incomplete; in checked studies, under half of the missing clones stem from an unresolved V gene, and the remainder is unexplained. That table furnishes V, J and clone size, whereas the DNA furnished D and trimming. The sample contains tens of thousands of clones, roughly 85% of them found a single time. Approximately 7% of the sample lies in the top ten. The time point label of this sample denotes: baseline, week 1 (first vaccination visit). Sample treatment or condition, as interpreted from the label and publication: pre-vaccination baseline after standard-of-care therapy. The donors had newly diagnosed IDH1-mutant astrocytomas of WHO grade 3 or 4 that showed loss of nuclear ATRX. The samples were drawn from NOA16, a multicentre, single-arm, open-label phase I trial in Germany that tested a mutant IDH1 peptide vaccine in humans for the first time. Visit V03 blood draws served as the baseline sample for immunogenicity testing. Genomic DNA for TCRB sequencing was extracted from EDTA blood using the DNeasy Blood and Tissue Kit.

From its cysteine to its phenylalanine, the CDR3 spans 14 amino acids. The sequence is cut down to CDR3 DNA, 42 bases in frame from base 1. V and J are truncated by 0 bases and 4 bases respectively, leaving an intervening sequence of 9 bases. CDR1 and CDR2 (MDHEN, SYDVKM) derive from the germline V gene. Concerning this clone itself: The target of this receptor is not known. No base qualities exist here, and no much larger clone lies one base off it.

The chain is encoded by TRBV28 joined to TRBJ1-1; no D segment can be confidently identified. This material consisted of PBMCs, taken from a glioma patient treated with radiotherapy, temozolomide or both. The receptor was derived from a woman between 45 and 60 years old with glioma. The CDR3 region: CASSLWLPATEAFF. The DNA sequence is as follows: TGTGCCAGCAGTTTATGGCTCCCAGCCACTGAAGCTTTCTTT.